Below, 22 T cell receptor beta chains from the same sample are listed, as sequenced in a study of CD8+ T cells in alopecia areata. Extracted RNA was reverse transcribed into cDNA, the sequencing template. Profiled with immunoSEQ multiplex PCR; TCRdb holds only in-frame clones, not every one. Of about 210,000 clones in the sample, approximately 45% were seen once. Stated treatment: oral pan-JAK inhibitor, 5-10 mg twice daily. The source was CD4+ T cells sorted from blood, collected around week 37, from a patient treated with tofacitinib. The receptor set was obtained from a human donor with alopecia areata.

The CDR3 sequence is CAWSEGLAGVYEQYF. Written as DNA, the CDR3 is TGTGCCTGGAGTGAGGGACTAGCGGGAGTTTACGAGCAGTACTTC. The rearrangement joins TRBV30 to TRBJ2-7; 14 nucleotides agree with TRBD2. The CDR3 contains 15 residues. CDR1 and CDR2 from the germline V gene are GTSNPN and SVGIG (reference sequence). The ends lost 1 base at V and 4 bases at J; junction bases unmatched: 3.

The chain carries TRBV15 and TRBJ2-7; D not certain. From germline, CDR1 is LNHNV and CDR2 YYDKDF (reference sequence). With 0 bases removed from V and 1 base from J, the gap between germline ends came to 4 bases. The CDR3 is 13 residues long. The CDR3 loop is CATSRDGSYEQYF. As DNA, the CDR3 is TGTGCCACCAGCAGAGATGGTTCCTACGAGCAGTACTTC. Using reference TRBV15 and TRBJ2-7 for the parts outside the CDR3, the full variable domain is DAMVIQNPRYQVTQFGKPVTLSCSQTLNHNVMYWYQQKSSQAPKLLFHYYDKDFNNEADTPDNFQSRRPNTSFCFLDIRSPGLGDTAMYLCATSRDGSYEQYFGPGTRLTVT.

This sequence joins TRBV4-1 and TRBJ2-7, with D possibly being TRBD2 (6 bases). V lost 3 bases to trimming and J lost 4 bases, with 19 bases between them. This CDR3 has 16 amino acids. From germline, CDR1 is MGHRA and CDR2 YSYEKL. Here the CDR3 DNA reads TGCGCCAGCAGCCAGAGGGACTTCTCGGCGACATACGAGCAGTACTTC. Its protein is CASSQRDFSATYEQYF.

This clone showed up just a few times. The chain combines TRBV29-1 with TRBJ2-4; possibly TRBD1 or TRBD2 for D (5 bases each). This CDR3 is 14 amino acids long. V lost 7 bases to trimming and J lost 0 bases, with 13 bases between them. Germline V gene sequence: CDR1 SQVTM, CDR2 ANQGSEA. CDR3 DNA: TGCAGCGCAAGGGACGGCCTAGCCAAAAACATTCAGTACTTC. Protein product: CSARDGLAKNIQYF.

The J gene is TRBJ2-7, the V gene TRBV19; D may be TRBD1 or TRBD2 (5 bases each). V lost 5 bases, J lost 0 bases, and 11 bases lay in between. CDR3 length equals 14 residues. Germline CDR1 LNHDA, CDR2 SQIVND (reference sequence). CDR3 sequence (DNA): TGTGCCAGTAGTGTGGGACGGTCCTCCTACGAGCAGTACTTC. Translated: CASSVGRSSYEQYF.

The table lists this clone with a few counts. This chain connects TRBV7-9 to TRBJ2-7; 11 bases fit TRBD2. Losses at the gene ends were 1 base for V and 0 bases for J; bases not matched to a gene: 2. The CDR3 loop spans 16 amino acids. The germline V gene encodes CDR1 SEHNR and CDR2 FQNEAQ (reference sequence). The CDR3 sequence: CASSLGTSGPSYEQYF. CDR3 DNA sequence: TGTGCCAGCAGCTTAGGGACTAGCGGGCCCTCCTACGAGCAGTACTTC.

This clone was counted a few times. CDR3 region: CASSVRELPTDTQYF. The CDR3 bases are TGTGCCAGCAGCGTCAGAGAGCTACCCACAGATACGCAGTATTTT. The chain links TRBV7-2 to TRBJ2-3; unclear D gene. The CDR3 runs to 15 residues. Germline lookup yields CDR1 SGHTA and CDR2 FQGNSA. The germline V and J ends were trimmed by 5 bases and 2 bases, with 14 bases remaining between them.

The chain is built from TRBV5-1 and TRBJ2-5, with 8 bases fitting TRBD2. J was trimmed by 2 bases and V by 1 base; bases with no gene match: 7. This CDR3 region has 16 residues. Germline V gives CDR1 SGHRS, CDR2 YFSETQ. This CDR3 is CASSLFPREGQETQYF. The CDR3 bases are TGCGCCAGCAGCTTGTTCCCCCGGGAGGGGCAAGAGACCCAGTACTTC.

This clone was counted only a few times. The CDR3 DNA reads TGTGCCAGCAGTTCCGGCCGACAGGGTCGGAGCAATCAGCCCCAGCATTTT. Encoded protein: CASSSGRQGRSNQPQHF. The chain has TRBV27 and TRBJ1-5, with 7 bases that match TRBD1. The CDR3 totals 17 residues. Germline assignment: CDR1 MNHEY and CDR2 SMNVEV (reference sequence). V gave up 4 bases and J gave up 1 base; unmatched junction bases: 10.

This clone has just a few counts. This rearrangement joins TRBV7-9 to TRBJ2-1; TRBD1 matches 7 bases. The trim removed 7 bases at V and 1 base at J, leaving 7 bases unmatched. This CDR3 is built from 15 residues. From germline, CDR1 is SEHNR and CDR2 FQNEAQ (reference sequence). The CDR3 here is CASTTTGQSYNEQFF. CDR3 nucleotides: TGTGCCAGCACCACAACGGGACAGTCCTACAATGAGCAGTTCTTC.

This clone was seen ten or more times. V gene TRBV4-1 combines with J gene TRBJ1-5, with 7 bases aligning to TRBD1. Germline V gene sequence: CDR1 MGHRA, CDR2 YSYEKL. J gave up 7 bases and V 0 bases, and 6 bases lay outside the gene matches. This CDR3 is 15 amino acids long. CDR3 sequence: CASSQEVTGDQPQHF. The CDR3 DNA is TGCGCCAGCAGCCAAGAAGTCACAGGGGACCAGCCCCAGCATTTT.

V gene TRBV30 combines with J gene TRBJ2-3, with D perhaps matching TRBD2 (5 bases). This CDR3 has 15 amino acids. CDR1 and CDR2 from the germline V gene are GTSNPN and SVGIG (reference sequence). V lost 0 bases and J 4 bases, leaving 14 bases between the germline ends. The CDR3 sequence: CAWSVTHGGSDTQYF. The CDR3 DNA is TGTGCCTGGAGTGTAACACATGGAGGATCAGATACGCAGTATTTT.

This clone was counted between two and nine times. This CDR3 reads CASSRDSFTDTQYF. The CDR3 region has the DNA TGTGCCAGCAGCCGGGACTCGTTCACAGATACGCAGTATTTT. This chain links TRBV7-9 with TRBJ2-3; possibly TRBD2 for D (6 bases). The CDR3 covers 14 residues. The V end lost 5 bases, the J end lost 2 bases, and 11 bases lay between the germline ends. Germline V gene data show CDR1 as SEHNR and CDR2 as FQNEAQ (reference sequence).

J is TRBJ2-7 and V is TRBV29-1; D gene ambiguous. Germline lookup yields CDR1 SQVTM and CDR2 ANQGSEA. The CDR3 spans 12 residues. V was cut by 6 bases and J by 3 bases, with 12 bases left in between. The CDR3 region has the DNA TGCAGCGTCCGTGGGCCGATCTACGAGCAGTACTTC. It translates to CSVRGPIYEQYF.

The chain links TRBV23-1 to TRBJ2-5; 11 nucleotides match TRBD2. TRBV23-1 is labeled an ORF, and its function is uncertain. The ends lost 0 bases at V and 10 bases at J; junction bases unmatched: 7. The CDR3 has 15 residues. CDR3 in DNA: TGCGCCAGCAGTCAATCGGGACTAGCGGACTTGGGCCAGTACTTC. Its protein product is CASSQSGLADLGQYF.

The V call is TRBV9, the J call TRBJ1-2, with D uncertain. Trimming cost V 4 bases and J 2 bases, with 12 bases left between them. Germline loops: CDR1 SGDLS, CDR2 YYNGEE. The CDR3 loop spans 14 amino acids. The CDR3 DNA follows: TGTGCCAGCAGCCAATGGGATTCCAACTATGGCTACACCTTC. Protein sequence: CASSQWDSNYGYTF.

V gene TRBV7-8 combines with J gene TRBJ2-7; D might be TRBD2 (5 bases). The CDR3 extends over 13 amino acids. Trimming pared 3 bases from V and 0 bases from J, leaving 6 bases between. Germline CDR1 is SGHVS and CDR2 is FQNEAQ. CDR3: CASSFGNSYEQYF. The CDR3 nucleotides are TGTGCCAGCAGCTTCGGGAACTCCTACGAGCAGTACTTC. The variable domain in full, completed from reference TRBV7-8 and TRBJ2-7, reads GAGVSQSPRYKVAKRGQDVALRCDPISGHVSLFWYQQALGQGPEFLTYFQNEAQLDKSGLPSDRFFAERPEGSVSTLKIQRTQQEDSAVYLCASSFGNSYEQYFGPGTRLTVT.

This clone has just a few counts. The chain couples TRBV30 to TRBJ1-2; D not resolved. V dropped 2 bases and J dropped 1 base, with 8 bases sitting between them. The CDR3 spans 13 residues. Germline V gives CDR1 GTSNPN, CDR2 SVGIG (reference sequence). The CDR3 region is CAWSSDVNYGYTF. CDR3 coding DNA: TGTGCCTGGAGTTCGGATGTTAACTATGGCTACACCTTC.

The chain links TRBV7-6 to TRBJ2-1, with D possibly being TRBD1 or TRBD2 (5 bases each). The CDR3 loop spans 16 amino acids. Germline V gene data show CDR1 as SGHVS and CDR2 as FNYEAQ. The V end was cut by 2 bases, the J end by 5 bases, with 16 bases between. CDR3 in DNA: TGTGCCAGCAGCTTAAGGGGTGAGGGTTCGGACAATGAGCAGTTCTTC. Residues: CASSLRGEGSDNEQFF.

The CDR3 is CASSSLTGTSGRVPPTQYF. In nucleotides, the CDR3 is TGCGCCAGCAGCAGTTTAACCGGGACTAGCGGGAGGGTCCCGCCTACGCAGTATTTT. The J gene is TRBJ2-3, the V gene TRBV5-1; 16 positions match TRBD2. Germline CDR1 and CDR2: SGHRS and YFSETQ. The CDR3 sequence is 19 residues long. V shed 4 bases and J 8 bases; nucleotides not matched to a gene: 16.

The gene calls are TRBV27 and TRBJ2-7; possible D gene TRBD2, 6 bases. V was trimmed by 6 bases and J by 1 base, leaving 13 bases between them. The CDR3 has 14 residues. CDR1 MNHEY and CDR2 SMNVEV come from the germline V gene (reference sequence). The CDR3 loop reads CASSLREDSYEQYF. The CDR3 nucleotides are TGTGCCAGCAGCTTGAGGGAGGATTCCTACGAGCAGTACTTC.

V and J are TRBV30 and TRBJ1-5; D unresolved. Trimming shortened V by 0 bases and J by 7 bases, and 10 bases separated the two germline ends. The CDR3 has 13 residues. The germline V gene has CDR1 GTSNPN and CDR2 SVGIG (reference sequence). The CDR3 loop is CAWSVWVGQPQHF. The CDR3 DNA is TGTGCCTGGAGTGTGTGGGTCGGACAGCCCCAGCATTTT.